The TCR beta chain described here comes from a study of T cells in Graves' hyperthyroidism and ophthalmopathy. General study points: Most clonotypes that expanded in the thyroid above 0.001 also showed up in blood.

From germline, CDR1 is GTSNPN and CDR2 SVGIG (reference sequence). The length of the CDR3 is 14 residues. V was cut by 3 bases and J by 9 bases, with 21 bases left in between. This clonotype showed up many times. Its target is unknown. RNA transcripts gave rise to amplified TCR beta CDR3 regions. The TCR CDR3 was amplified in a first-round RT-PCR using the HTBI primer set. TCRdb itself ran the multiplex PCR reads through MiXCR, one entry per CDR3 protein. The data show fewer than 300,000 distinct CDR3 sequences, 12% to 15% seen once. Clinical symptoms, serum thyroxine, TRAb, thyroid ultrasound and orbital computed tomography established diagnosis. A sample of blood taken at first hyperthyroidism diagnosis preceded any ophthalmopathy symptoms.

Sequenced: blood. The rearrangement uses TRBV30 and TRBJ2-7; D remains unclear. The receptor's source is a woman aged 45-65 years with Graves' hyperthyroidism that later progressed to Graves' ophthalmopathy. DNA of the CDR3: TGTGCCTGGAGAGCCAAGGAAAACCCCTTAAGGCAGTACTTC. Its translation: CAWRAKENPLRQYF.